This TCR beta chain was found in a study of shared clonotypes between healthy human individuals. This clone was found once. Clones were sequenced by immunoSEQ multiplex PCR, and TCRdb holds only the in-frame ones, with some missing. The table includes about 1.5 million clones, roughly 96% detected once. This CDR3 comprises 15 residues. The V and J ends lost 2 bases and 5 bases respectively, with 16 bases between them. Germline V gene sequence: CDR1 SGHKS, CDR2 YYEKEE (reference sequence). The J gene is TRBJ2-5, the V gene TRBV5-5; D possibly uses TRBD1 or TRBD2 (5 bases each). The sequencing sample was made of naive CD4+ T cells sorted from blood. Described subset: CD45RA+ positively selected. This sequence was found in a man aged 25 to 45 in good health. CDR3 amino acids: CASSFGPVEGETQYF. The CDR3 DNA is TGTGCCAGCAGCTTCGGGCCCGTCGAGGGGGAGACCCAGTACTTC.